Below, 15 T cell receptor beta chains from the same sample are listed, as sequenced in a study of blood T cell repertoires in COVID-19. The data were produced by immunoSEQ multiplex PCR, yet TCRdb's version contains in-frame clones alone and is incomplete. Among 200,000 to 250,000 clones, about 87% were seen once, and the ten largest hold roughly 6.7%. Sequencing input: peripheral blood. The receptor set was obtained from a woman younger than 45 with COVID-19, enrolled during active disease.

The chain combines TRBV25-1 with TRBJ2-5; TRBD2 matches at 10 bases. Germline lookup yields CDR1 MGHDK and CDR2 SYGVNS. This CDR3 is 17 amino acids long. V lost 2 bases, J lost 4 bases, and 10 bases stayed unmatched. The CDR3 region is CASSEGRVAGGSETQYF. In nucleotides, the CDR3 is TGTGCCAGCAGTGAAGGTCGGGTAGCGGGAGGCTCAGAGACCCAGTACTTC.

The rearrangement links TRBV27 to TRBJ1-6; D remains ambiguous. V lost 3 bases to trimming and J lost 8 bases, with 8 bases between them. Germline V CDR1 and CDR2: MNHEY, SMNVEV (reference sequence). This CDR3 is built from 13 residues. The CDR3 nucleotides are TGTGCCAGCAGTTTGGAGGGAGATTCACCCCTCCACTTT. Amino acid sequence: CASSLEGDSPLHF.

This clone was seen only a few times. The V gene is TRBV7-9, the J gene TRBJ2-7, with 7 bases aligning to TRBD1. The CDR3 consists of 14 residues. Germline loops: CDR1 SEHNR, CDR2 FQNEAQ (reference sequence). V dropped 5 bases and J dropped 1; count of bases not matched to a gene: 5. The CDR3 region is CASSTQTGSYEQYF. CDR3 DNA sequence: TGTGCCAGCAGCACCCAGACAGGGTCCTACGAGCAGTACTTC.

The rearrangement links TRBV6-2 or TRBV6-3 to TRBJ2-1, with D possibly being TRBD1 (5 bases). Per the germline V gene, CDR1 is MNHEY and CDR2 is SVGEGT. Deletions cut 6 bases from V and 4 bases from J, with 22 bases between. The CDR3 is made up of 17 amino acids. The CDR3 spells CASSMGPTTSGYNEQFF. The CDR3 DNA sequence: TGTGCCAGCAGCATGGGGCCTACCACTTCTGGGTACAATGAGCAGTTCTTC.

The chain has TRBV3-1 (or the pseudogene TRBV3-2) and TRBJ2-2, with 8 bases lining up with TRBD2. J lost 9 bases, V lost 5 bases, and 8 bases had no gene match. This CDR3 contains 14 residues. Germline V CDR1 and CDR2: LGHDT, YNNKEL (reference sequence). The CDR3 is CASSAARLARELFF. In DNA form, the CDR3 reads TGTGCCAGCAGCGCAGCTCGACTAGCGCGGGAGCTGTTTTTT.

CDR3 in amino acids: CASSLARTNNEQFF. The CDR3 DNA reads TGTGCCAGCAGTCTAGCGAGAACTAACAATGAGCAGTTCTTC. The chain couples TRBV2 to TRBJ2-1, with D possibly matching TRBD2 (6 bases). This CDR3 comprises 14 residues. Trimming left V 5 bases short and J 5 bases short, with 13 bases between. Germline lookup yields CDR1 SNHLY and CDR2 FYNNEI.

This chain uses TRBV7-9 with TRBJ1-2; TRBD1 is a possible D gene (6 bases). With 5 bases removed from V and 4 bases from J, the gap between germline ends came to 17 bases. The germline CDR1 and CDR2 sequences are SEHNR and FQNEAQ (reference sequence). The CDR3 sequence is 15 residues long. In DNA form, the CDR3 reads TGTGCCAGCAGCACCCCGCGGGGGGCGCGCTATGGCTACACCTTC. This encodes CASSTPRGARYGYTF. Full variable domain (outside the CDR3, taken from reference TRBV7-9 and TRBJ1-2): DTGVSQNPRHKITKRGQNVTFRCDPISEHNRLYWYRQTLGQGPEFLTYFQNEAQLEKSRLLSDRFSAERPKGSFSTLEIQRTEQGDSAMYLCASSTPRGARYGYTFGSGTRLTVV.

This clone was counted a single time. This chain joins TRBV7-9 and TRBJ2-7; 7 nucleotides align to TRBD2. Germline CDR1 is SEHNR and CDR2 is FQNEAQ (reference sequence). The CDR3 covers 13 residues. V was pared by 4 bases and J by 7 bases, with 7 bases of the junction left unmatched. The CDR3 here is CASSSREGTEQYV. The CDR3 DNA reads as TGTGCCAGCAGCTCGAGGGAGGGGACGGAGCAGTACGTC.

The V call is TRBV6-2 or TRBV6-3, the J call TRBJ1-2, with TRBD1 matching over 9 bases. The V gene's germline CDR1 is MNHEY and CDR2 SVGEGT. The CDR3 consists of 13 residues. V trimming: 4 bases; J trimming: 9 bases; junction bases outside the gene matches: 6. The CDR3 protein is CASSLGGQGSYTF. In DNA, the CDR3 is TGTGCCAGCAGTTTAGGAGGACAGGGGAGCTACACCTTC.

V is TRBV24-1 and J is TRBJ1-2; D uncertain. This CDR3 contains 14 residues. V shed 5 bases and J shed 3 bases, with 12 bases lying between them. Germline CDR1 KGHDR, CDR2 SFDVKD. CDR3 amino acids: CATSGEGVDYGYTF. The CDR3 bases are TGTGCCACCAGTGGGGAGGGTGTGGACTATGGCTACACCTTC.

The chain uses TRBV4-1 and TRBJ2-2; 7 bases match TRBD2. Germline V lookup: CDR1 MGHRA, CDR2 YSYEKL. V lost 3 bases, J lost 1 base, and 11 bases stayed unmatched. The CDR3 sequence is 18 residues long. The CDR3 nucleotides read TGCGCCAGCAGCCACGGCGGACGAGGGACTAAGAACACCGGGGAGCTGTTTTTT. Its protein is CASSHGGRGTKNTGELFF.

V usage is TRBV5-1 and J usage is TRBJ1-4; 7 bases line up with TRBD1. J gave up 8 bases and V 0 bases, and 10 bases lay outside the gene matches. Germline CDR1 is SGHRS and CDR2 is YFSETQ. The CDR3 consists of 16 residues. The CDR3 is CASSLAPGTEEEKLFF. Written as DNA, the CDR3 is TGCGCCAGCAGCTTGGCCCCCGGGACAGAGGAAGAAAAACTGTTTTTT.

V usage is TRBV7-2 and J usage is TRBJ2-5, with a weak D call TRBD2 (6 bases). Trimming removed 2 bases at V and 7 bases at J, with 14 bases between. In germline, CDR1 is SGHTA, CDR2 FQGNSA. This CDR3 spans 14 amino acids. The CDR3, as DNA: TGTGCCAGCAGCTTAATCCCTAGCGACGGGACCCAGTACTTC. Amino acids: CASSLIPSDGTQYF.

Here the CDR3 reads CASSSTPVNTEAFF. The CDR3 nucleotides are TGTGCCAGCAGTTCGACACCAGTAAACACTGAAGCTTTCTTT. The rearrangement links TRBV28 to TRBJ1-1; D is undetermined. CDR1 and CDR2 (germline): MDHEN, SYDVKM. V was clipped by 4 bases and J by 2 bases, with 11 bases between them. This CDR3 is built from 14 residues.

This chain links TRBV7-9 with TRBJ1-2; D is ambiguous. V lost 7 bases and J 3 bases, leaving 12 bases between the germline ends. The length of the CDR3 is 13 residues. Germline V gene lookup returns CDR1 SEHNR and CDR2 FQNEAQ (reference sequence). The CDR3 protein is CASNRDGDYGYTF. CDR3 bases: TGTGCCAGCAACCGCGACGGAGACTATGGCTACACCTTC.